The present T cell receptor beta chain was sequenced within a study of T-cell reconstitution after alpha-beta-depleted transplantation in children. This clonotype was seen many times. The J segment lost 3 bases and the V segment lost 3 bases, leaving 9 bases of the junction unmatched. CDR1 and CDR2 from the germline V gene are MGHRA and YSYEKL. The CDR3 spans 17 residues. Researchers prepared the TCRbeta library using unique molecular identifiers, the study reports. MiXCR, applied by TCRdb to the PCR reads, yields one record per CDR3 protein. The sample records about 190,000 distinct CDR3 sequences, around 7% being singletons.

This clonotype originated in a human donor who donated a stem cell graft to a child with Wiskott-Aldrich syndrome. The rearrangement links TRBV4-1 to TRBJ2-3; 10 bases are a match to TRBD2. Sample: PBMCs from the stem cell graft donor, taken from the stem cell graft. The CDR3 DNA is TGCGCCAGCAGCCACAGGCAGACTAGCGGGTATACAGATACGCAGTATTTT. It encodes CASSHRQTSGYTDTQYF.